Given below is one TCR beta chain in context. Antigen: not known. The data originate from a study of blood T cells in healthy people across ages. Whole-study findings and limits: A roughly linear age-dependent decrease characterized TCR beta diversity per million T cells.

Primers used in a second PCR of roughly 6 to 12 cycles were a sample-barcoded 5' primer and a J-beta primer mix. TCRdb itself ran the 5' RACE reads through MiXCR, one entry per CDR3 protein. The sample has some 550,000 distinct CDR3 sequences; more than 45% are singletons. Germline CDR1 is DFQATT and CDR2 is SNEGSKA (reference sequence). CDR3 length: 14 residues. V trimming: 6 bases; J trimming: 2 bases; junction bases outside the gene matches: 6. The TCR comes from a man aged 80 or over in good health. The sample taken for sequencing was blood. The chain combines TRBV20-1 with TRBJ2-1; 8 bases agree with TRBD2. The CDR3 here is CSAESGSTYNEQFF. The CDR3, as DNA: TGCAGTGCCGAAAGCGGGAGTACCTACAATGAGCAGTTCTTC.